These 8 T cell receptor beta chains originate from one sample sequenced in a study of blood T cell repertoires in COVID-19. TCRdb's copy holds only in-frame clones and misses some; the assay was immunoSEQ multiplex PCR. The table shows some 130,000 clones, with roughly nine tenths occurring only once. The sequenced sample consisted of peripheral blood. The receptor source for this set is a man aged 50 or older with active COVID-19.

CDR3 amino acids: CASRRGLAWETQYF. The DNA for the CDR3 is TGTGCCAGCAGGAGGGGACTAGCCTGGGAGACCCAGTACTTC. This chain uses TRBV6-5 with TRBJ2-5, with TRBD2 identical over 9 bases. Losses at the gene ends were 6 bases for V and 5 bases for J; bases not matched to a gene: 7. In germline, CDR1 is MNHEY, CDR2 SVGAGI. CDR3 length: 14 amino acids.

This clone was detected only once. The J gene is TRBJ1-1, the V gene TRBV2; weak D call: TRBD1 (6 bases). The length of the CDR3 is 15 residues. With 8 bases removed from V and 5 bases from J, the gap between germline ends came to 21 bases. Germline-derived CDR1 and CDR2 are SNHLY and FYNNEI. The chain's CDR3 is CASWGGRGETTEAFF. CDR3 nucleotide sequence: TGTGCCAGCTGGGGCGGCAGGGGAGAAACAACTGAAGCTTTCTTT.

A single count supports this clone. This chain connects TRBV5-4 to TRBJ2-3; 9 positions agree with TRBD2. The length of the CDR3 is 16 residues. V trimming: 0 bases; J trimming: 2 bases; junction bases outside the gene matches: 4. Germline assignment: CDR1 SGHNT and CDR2 YYREEE (reference sequence). CDR3 in DNA: TGTGCCAGCAGCTTGGCGGCGGGGGGGATCACAGATACGCAGTATTTT. It specifies CASSLAAGGITDTQYF.

This chain connects TRBV2 to TRBJ2-1; 7 positions agree with TRBD2. CDR1 is SNHLY and CDR2 is FYNNEI in the germline V gene. V lost 4 bases and J lost 3; bases outside the gene matches: 3. The CDR3 runs 14 residues. In DNA form, the CDR3 reads TGTGCCAGCAGTGCGGGGGGAAACTACAATGAGCAGTTCTTC. Amino acid sequence: CASSAGGNYNEQFF.

The chain links TRBV7-3 to TRBJ2-1; TRBD2 might be the D (6 bases). The CDR3 sequence is 12 residues long. V dropped 4 bases and J dropped 8 bases, with 9 bases sitting between them. CDR1 is SGHTA, CDR2 FQGTGA, per germline. The CDR3 bases are TGTGCCAGCAGCTCCGGGACTCATGAGCAGTTCTTC. It is translated as CASSSGTHEQFF.

The sample holds one count of this clone. The V and J genes are TRBV6-6 and TRBJ2-7; 7 nucleotides agree with TRBD2. Per the germline V gene, CDR1 is MNHNY and CDR2 is SVGAGI (reference sequence). Trimming took 2 bases from V and 5 from J; bases not matched to a gene: 9. The CDR3 is made up of 15 amino acids. CDR3: CASSYGQGRGDEQYV. The CDR3 DNA follows: TGTGCCAGCAGTTACGGGCAGGGCCGGGGGGACGAGCAGTACGTC.

As regards this clone: Other DNA sequences in this sample translate to the same CDR3. The V call is TRBV5-1, the J call TRBJ1-1, with a tentative D call TRBD1 (5 bases). This CDR3 is built from 14 residues. CDR1 is SGHRS, CDR2 YFSETQ, per germline. V was cut by 0 bases and J by 1 base, with 7 bases left in between. CDR3 in amino acids: CASSLGQPNTEAFF. The DNA of the CDR3 is TGCGCCAGCAGCTTGGGACAGCCGAACACTGAAGCTTTCTTT.

CDR3 amino acids: CASSFWGLGRGTEAFF. The CDR3 DNA reads as TGTGCCAGCAGTTTTTGGGGGCTGGGGCGGGGGACTGAAGCTTTCTTT. The V gene is TRBV28, the J gene TRBJ1-1; TRBD1 is a possible D gene (6 bases). V was shortened by 3 bases and J by 5 bases, with 19 bases between the two germline ends. Germline V gives CDR1 MDHEN, CDR2 SYDVKM. There are 16 residues in the CDR3.